The rows below give T cell receptor beta chains drawn from one sample of a study of OX40 agonist ivuxolimab in advanced cancers. TCRdb's table, derived via immunoSEQ multiplex PCR, lists solely in-frame clones and lacks some. The sample holds more than 40,000 clones; over 75% are singletons and the top ten take approximately 3.2%. This sample comprised CD4+ or CD8+ T cells sorted from blood, obtained in a trial of the OX40 agonist ivuxolimab. These receptors were obtained from an adult with an advanced solid tumor such as melanoma, head and neck, liver or kidney cancer. The CDR3 runs from the conserved cysteine through the conserved F or W. D genes are given only for firm matches. Clone size is shown for a subset of rows, as once, few, many or a class of expanded clone.

>TRBV7-9|.|.|TRBJ1-1
CASSFTEVNTEAFF
TGTGCCAGCAGCTTCACAGAGGTGAACACTGAAGCTTTCTTT
>TRBV11-3|.|.|TRBJ1-1
CASSFWGVNTEAFF
TGTGCCAGCAGCTTCTGGGGAGTGAACACTGAAGCTTTCTTT
>TRBV7-2|.|TRBD1|TRBJ2-1
CASSLQGQARNEQFF
TGTGCCAGCAGCCTACAGGGACAGGCGCGCAATGAGCAGTTCTTC
>TRBV7-2|.|.|TRBJ2-1
CASSSQLEAEQFF
TGTGCCAGCAGCTCCCAGCTAGAGGCTGAGCAGTTCTTC
>TRBV2|.|.|TRBJ2-5
CASSEGLSSLAPQETQYF
TGTGCCAGCAGTGAAGGGCTAAGCAGTTTAGCCCCCCAAGAGACCCAGTACTTC
>TRBV7-7|.|TRBD1|TRBJ2-3
CASSPGTGITDTQYF
TGTGCCAGCAGCCCCGGGACAGGGATCACAGATACGCAGTATTTT
>TRBV7-2|.|.|TRBJ2-7
CASSPRGSSYEQYF
TGTGCCAGCAGCCCGCGAGGGAGCTCCTACGAGCAGTACTTC
>TRBV7-2|once|TRBD2|TRBJ2-7
CASSRDYSYEQYF
TGTGCCAGCAGTCGGGACTACTCCTACGAGCAGTACTTC
>TRBV28|.|TRBD1|TRBJ1-5
CASSAGGNQPQHF
TGTGCCAGCAGCGCAGGGGGGAATCAGCCCCAGCATTTT
>TRBV11-2|once|TRBD2|TRBJ2-7
CASSFSGTSGGEQYF
TGTGCCAGCAGCTTCTCCGGGACTAGCGGGGGCGAGCAGTACTTC
>TRBV11-2|.|.|TRBJ1-1
CASSLVSGTEAFF
TGTGCCAGCAGCTTAGTATCCGGAACTGAAGCTTTCTTT
>TRBV7-3|.|TRBD1|TRBJ2-3
CASSETGNTQYF
TGTGCCAGCAGCGAGACAGGGAATACGCAGTATTTT
>TRBV19|.|TRBD1|TRBJ1-2
CASSIGTGGDAYTF
TGTGCCAGTAGTATCGGGACAGGGGGAGATGCCTACACCTTC
>TRBV9|.|TRBD1|TRBJ1-3
CASSVGGDSSGNTIYF
TGTGCCAGCAGCGTAGGAGGGGACAGCTCTGGAAACACCATATATTTT